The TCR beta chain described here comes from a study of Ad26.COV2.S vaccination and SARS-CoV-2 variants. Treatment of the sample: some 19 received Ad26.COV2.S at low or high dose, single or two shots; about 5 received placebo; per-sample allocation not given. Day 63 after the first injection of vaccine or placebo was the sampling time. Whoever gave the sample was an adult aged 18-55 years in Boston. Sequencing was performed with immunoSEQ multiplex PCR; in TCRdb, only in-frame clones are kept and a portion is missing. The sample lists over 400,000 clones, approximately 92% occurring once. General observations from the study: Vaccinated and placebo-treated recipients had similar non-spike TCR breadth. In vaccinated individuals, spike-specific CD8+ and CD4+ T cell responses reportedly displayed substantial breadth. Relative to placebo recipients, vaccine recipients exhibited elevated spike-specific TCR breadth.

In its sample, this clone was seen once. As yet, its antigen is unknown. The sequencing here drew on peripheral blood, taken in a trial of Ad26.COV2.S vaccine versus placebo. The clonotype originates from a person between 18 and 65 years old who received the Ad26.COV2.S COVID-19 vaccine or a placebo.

In DNA form, the CDR3 reads TGTGCCAGCAGCTTGGCTCTAGCGGGGGGCACAGATACGCAGTATTTT. This translates into CASSLALAGGTDTQYF. The rearrangement uses TRBV5-4 and TRBJ2-3, with 10 nucleotides matching TRBD2. Trimming cost V 0 bases and J 1 base; bases outside gene matches: 2. This CDR3 is built from 16 residues. Germline V lookup: CDR1 SGHNT, CDR2 YYREEE (reference sequence).